These 2 T cell receptor beta chains share one sample of origin, sequenced in a study of blood T cell repertoires in COVID-19. Sequencing used immunoSEQ multiplex PCR; TCRdb keeps in-frame clones, though not all of them. The repertoire includes hundreds of thousands of clones, 88% of them detected once, and roughly 0.8% sits in the top ten. The sample taken for sequencing was peripheral blood. The receptors derive from a woman in her twenties or thirties with acute or convalescent COVID-19.

V and J are TRBV2 and TRBJ1-1; tentatively, D is TRBD1 (6 bases). In germline, CDR1 is SNHLY, CDR2 FYNNEI. Trimming removed 0 bases from V and 2 bases from J, with 10 bases in between. The CDR3 sequence is 15 residues long. The CDR3 nucleotides read TGTGCCAGCAGTGAAGCAAGGACAGTAAACACTGAAGCTTTCTTT. Translating it yields CASSEARTVNTEAFF.

Details on this clone: A junction boundary mismatches the germline segment, possibly from a read error. This chain uses TRBV27 with TRBJ1-1; 7 bases match TRBD1. CDR1 MNHEY and CDR2 SMNVEV come from the germline V gene (reference sequence). The CDR3 has 15 residues. CDR3 DNA sequence: TGTGCCGGCAGTCCGCAGACAGGGCCTAACACTGAAGCTTTCTTT. This sequence encodes CAGSPQTGPNTEAFF.